This entry lists 32 T cell receptor beta chains sequenced from one sample in a study of spatial heterogeneity in lung cancer. Specified time point: blood at routine non-recurrence follow-up after resection. TCRdb called the 5' RACE reads again in MiXCR, with one record for every CDR3 protein. The sample includes over 70,000 distinct CDR3 sequences, about 9.5% of them seen just once. Sequences were derived from PBMCs, sampled at follow-up. The receptors derive from a female donor with early-stage non-small cell lung cancer.

The CDR3: CASSLRLRGEKLFF. In nucleotides, the CDR3 is TGTGCCAGCAGCTTGAGGTTGCGAGGGGAAAAACTGTTTTTT. The chain employs TRBV7-8 and TRBJ1-4; no clear D gene. V was pared by 3 bases and J by 8 bases, with 13 bases between. The CDR3 extends over 14 amino acids. Germline V gene data show CDR1 as SGHVS and CDR2 as FQNEAQ.

In this sample, this clonotype turned up a few times. The chain combines TRBV5-1 with TRBJ2-7; 9 nucleotides line up with TRBD1. CDR1 and CDR2 from the germline V gene are SGHRS and YFSETQ. V dropped 2 bases and J dropped 3; count of bases not matched to a gene: 3. CDR3 length: 14 amino acids. The CDR3 DNA follows: TGCGCCAGCAGCTTCGGGACAGGGTACTACGAGCAGTACTTC. This gives the protein CASSFGTGYYEQYF.

This clonotype has a count of ten or more. This chain connects TRBV29-1 to TRBJ2-1, with a possible D match to TRBD2 (5 bases). Trimming shortened V by 4 bases and J by 9 bases, and 16 bases separated the two germline ends. The CDR3 runs 13 residues. The germline gives CDR1 SQVTM, CDR2 ANQGSEA. The CDR3 DNA is TGCAGCGTTGGGCCCCTCGAGGGTCCTGAGCAGTTCTTC. Protein product: CSVGPLEGPEQFF.

Many counts were recorded for this clonotype. The V gene is TRBV5-4, the J gene TRBJ2-7; D is ambiguous. Between the trimmed V and J ends, which lost 4 bases and 3 bases, there was a span of 17 bases. There are 15 residues in the CDR3. CDR1 SGHNT and CDR2 YYREEE come from the germline V gene (reference sequence). As DNA, the CDR3 is TGTGCCAGCAGCCAGGAGCTAGGTACCTTCTACGAGCAGTACTTC. Residues: CASSQELGTFYEQYF.

Ten or more counts support this clonotype. V is TRBV7-9 and J is TRBJ2-2, with D perhaps TRBD1 or TRBD2 (5 bases each). Germline V gives CDR1 SEHNR, CDR2 FQNEAQ (reference sequence). Trimming removed 5 bases from V and 1 base from J, with 11 bases in between. The length of the CDR3 is 15 residues. As DNA, the CDR3 is TGTGCCAGCAGCACGGGACCGATGAACACCGGGGAGCTGTTTTTT. Its protein product is CASSTGPMNTGELFF.

This clonotype was counted at least ten times. The chain combines TRBV6-5 with TRBJ1-2; no reliable D call. Trimming cost V 8 bases and J 0 bases, with 16 bases left between them. From germline, CDR1 is MNHEY and CDR2 SVGAGI. This CDR3 spans 15 amino acids. The CDR3 here is CASRSPGRTNYGYTF. In DNA form, the CDR3 reads TGTGCCAGCCGATCACCGGGAAGGACTAACTATGGCTACACCTTC.

This clonotype was recorded many times. The chain uses TRBV29-1 and TRBJ1-1, with 8 bases lining up with TRBD1. Germline CDR1 reads SQVTM; CDR2 reads ANQGSEA. V shed 4 bases and J 10 bases; nucleotides not matched to a gene: 5. This CDR3 spans 11 amino acids. The CDR3 coding sequence is TGCAGCGTTGGGACAGGGCCATCAGCTTTCTTT. Its protein product is CSVGTGPSAFF.

This clonotype was counted ten times or more. The gene calls are TRBV18 and TRBJ2-7; 7 bases match TRBD2. The germline V gene has CDR1 KGHSH and CDR2 LQKENI. This CDR3 has 18 amino acids. V was clipped by 2 bases and J by 3 bases; unmatched bases: 16. CDR3 nucleotides: TGTGCCAGCTCACCAACCTGGGAGGGCTCGACGGAATACTACGAGCAGTACTTC. Protein product: CASSPTWEGSTEYYEQYF.

This clonotype is termed medium-sized. The rearrangement joins TRBV7-9 to TRBJ2-7; D may be TRBD1 (5 bases). Trimming removed 5 bases from V and 0 bases from J, with 14 bases in between. The germline V gene has CDR1 SEHNR and CDR2 FQNEAQ (reference sequence). The CDR3 is 15 residues long. The CDR3 spells CASSIGALGSYEQYF. For the CDR3, the DNA is TGTGCCAGCAGCATAGGGGCTCTGGGCTCCTACGAGCAGTACTTC.

This clonotype occurred a few times. The V call is TRBV7-2, the J call TRBJ1-1, with TRBD1 as a possible D gene (6 bases). Trimming took 6 bases from V and 5 from J, leaving 22 bases between them. Germline CDR1 reads SGHTA; CDR2 reads FQGNSA. This CDR3 spans 16 amino acids. CDR3 protein: CASRLRPRGEGTEAFF. As DNA, the CDR3 is TGTGCCAGCAGGTTACGACCCAGGGGTGAGGGGACTGAAGCTTTCTTT. The whole variable domain, remainder taken from reference TRBV7-2 and TRBJ1-1, is GAGVSQSPSNKVTEKGKDVELRCDPISGHTALYWYRQSLGQGLEFLIYFQGNSAPDKSGLPSDRFSAERTGGSVSTLTIQRTQQEDSAVYLCASRLRPRGEGTEAFFGQGTRLTVV.

In this sample, this clonotype turned up many times. The V and J genes are TRBV12-3 or TRBV12-4 and TRBJ2-3; D may be TRBD1 (5 bases). V was trimmed by 6 bases and J by 2 bases, leaving 12 bases between them. The CDR3 sequence is 14 residues long. The CDR3 sequence is CASSLGQHTDTQYF. For the CDR3, the DNA is TGTGCCAGCAGCCTGGGGCAGCACACAGATACGCAGTATTTT.

There are many counts of this clonotype. V is TRBV4-2 and J is TRBJ1-1; D is uncertain. The V end lost 0 bases, the J end lost 5 bases, and 10 bases lay between the germline ends. Germline CDR1 reads LGHNA; CDR2 reads YNFKEQ. This CDR3 spans 14 amino acids. The CDR3 loop is CASSQDSWLTEAFF. CDR3 bases: TGTGCCAGCAGCCAAGATTCTTGGCTTACTGAAGCTTTCTTT.

The chain is built from TRBV6-5 and TRBJ2-5, with 10 bases lining up with TRBD2. Germline lookup yields CDR1 MNHEY and CDR2 SVGAGI. The V and J ends lost 4 bases and 5 bases, in that order; junction bases with no gene match: 10. This CDR3 contains 16 residues. The CDR3 bases are TGTGCCAGCAGTTCCACCCTAGCGGGAGTAAAGGAGACCCAGTACTTC. Its protein is CASSSTLAGVKETQYF.

This clonotype has ten or more counts. This chain uses TRBV5-1 with TRBJ2-3, with D hard to call. The CDR3 is made up of 14 amino acids. Trimming left V 0 bases short and J 4 bases short, with 9 bases between. CDR1 and CDR2 (germline): SGHRS, YFSETQ. The CDR3: CASSLGSRPDTQYF. The CDR3 nucleotides are TGCGCCAGCAGCTTGGGGTCTAGGCCAGATACGCAGTATTTT.

This clonotype was seen at least ten times. The rearrangement uses TRBV6-6 and TRBJ2-5, with unresolved D. This CDR3 is 11 amino acids long. Trimming removed 5 bases from V and 13 bases from J, with 14 bases in between. Germline V gives CDR1 MNHNY, CDR2 SVGAGI (reference sequence). The CDR3 sequence is CASSPGRARYF. The CDR3 coding sequence is TGTGCCAGCAGTCCCGGACGGGCTAGGTACTTC.

This clonotype occurred many times. The gene calls are TRBV14 and TRBJ2-5; 10 bases align to TRBD2. This CDR3 has 13 residues. Unmatched junction bases numbered 3, after V lost 4 bases and J lost 7 bases. From germline, CDR1 is SGHDN and CDR2 FVKESK. The CDR3 loop is CASSPRTSGTQYF. In DNA form, the CDR3 reads TGTGCCAGCAGCCCCCGGACTAGCGGGACCCAGTACTTC.

There are many counts of this clonotype. The chain links TRBV10-3 to TRBJ2-7; 7 nucleotides agree with TRBD2. In germline, CDR1 is ENHRY, CDR2 SYGVKD. The CDR3 totals 15 residues. V was clipped by 6 bases and J by 0 bases; unmatched bases: 8. The chain's CDR3 is CAIRELASSSYEQYF. The CDR3 DNA follows: TGTGCCATCAGGGAACTAGCGAGCAGCTCCTACGAGCAGTACTTC.

This clonotype was detected only a few times. One end of the junction does not line up with germline, which may come from a read error. This chain joins TRBV7-9 and TRBJ2-5, with D hard to call. CDR3 length: 13 amino acids. CDR1 SEHNR and CDR2 FQNEAQ come from the germline V gene (reference sequence). The chain's CDR3 is CASGLGAQETQYF. The CDR3 coding sequence is TGTGCCAGCGGCTTGGGCGCCCAAGAGACCCAGTACTTC.

This clonotype was detected only a few times. J is TRBJ2-7 and V is TRBV5-1; 9 bases match TRBD1. Trimming took 7 bases from V and 4 from J; bases not matched to a gene: 9. Germline CDR1 is SGHRS and CDR2 is YFSETQ. This CDR3 contains 14 residues. Here the CDR3 reads CASSQGQGFYEQYF. The DNA of the CDR3 is TGCGCCAGCTCCCAGGGACAGGGTTTTTACGAGCAGTACTTC.

There are many counts of this clonotype. This chain links TRBV18 with TRBJ2-3; possibly TRBD2 for D (6 bases). Germline V gene data show CDR1 as KGHSH and CDR2 as LQKENI. The CDR3 runs to 15 residues. Trimming shortened V by 0 bases and J by 0 bases, and 7 bases separated the two germline ends. The CDR3 sequence is CASSPPGTSTDTQYF. CDR3 nucleotide sequence: TGTGCCAGCTCACCACCCGGGACTAGCACAGATACGCAGTATTTT. The full variable domain, in which reference TRBV18 and TRBJ2-3 provide the parts outside the CDR3, is NAGVMQNPRHLVRRRGQEARLRCSPMKGHSHVYWYRQLPEEGLKFMVYLQKENIIDESGMPKERFSAEFPKEGPSILRIQQVVRGDSAAYFCASSPPGTSTDTQYFGPGTRLTVL.

This clonotype occurred many times. The CDR3 region is CASSSGSGHSTGELFF. The DNA for the CDR3 is TGTGCCAGCAGTTCCGGGAGCGGTCACTCTACCGGGGAGCTGTTTTTT. This chain links TRBV12-3 or TRBV12-4 with TRBJ2-2; D perhaps matches TRBD2 (6 bases). The V and J ends lost 4 bases and 5 bases respectively, with 17 bases between them. The CDR3 is 16 residues long.

Concerning this clonotype: It may be a read error: a sequence one base away is much more abundant. The chain recombines TRBV6-4 with TRBJ2-3; TRBD2 agrees at 11 bases. The CDR3 covers 16 residues. CDR1 MRHNA and CDR2 SNTAGT come from the germline V gene. The CDR3 DNA is TGTACCAGCAGGCCTAGCGGGAGGATTAATACAGATACGCAGTATTTT. Translating it yields CTSRPSGRINTDTQYF.

J is TRBJ2-5 and V is TRBV7-8, with TRBD2 matching over 7 bases. CDR3 length equals 19 residues. Looked up from germline, CDR1 is SGHVS and CDR2 is FQNEAQ. V trimming: 5 bases; J trimming: 2 bases; junction bases outside the gene matches: 20. The CDR3 DNA reads TGTGCCAGCAGCCGATGGGGGGAGGGCCCTCCTGGAAGGCAAGAGACCCAGTACTTC. It is translated as CASSRWGEGPPGRQETQYF.

The chain recombines TRBV20-1 with TRBJ1-2; 8 bases line up with TRBD1. CDR1 and CDR2 (germline): DFQATT, SNEGSKA (reference sequence). V gave up 2 bases and J gave up 4 bases; unmatched junction bases: 6. The CDR3 has 14 amino acids. The CDR3 nucleotides read TGCAGTGCTAGAACAGGGGGTGCCCTCTATGGCTACACCTTC. Protein product: CSARTGGALYGYTF.

This clonotype was seen at least ten times. The V gene is TRBV11-2, the J gene TRBJ2-3; unclear D gene. V dropped 5 bases and J dropped 3 bases, with 18 bases sitting between them. Germline V CDR1 and CDR2: SGHAT, FQNNGV. CDR3 length: 16 residues. The CDR3 nucleotides read TGTGCCAGCAGCGATATTTATGGAACGGCAACAGATACGCAGTATTTT. Amino acids: CASSDIYGTATDTQYF. The entire variable domain, with the rest obtained from reference TRBV11-2 and TRBJ2-3, is as follows: EAGVAQSPRYKIIEKRQSVAFWCNPISGHATLYWYQQILGQGPKLLIQFQNNGVVDDSQLPKDRFSAERLKGVDSTLKIQPAKLEDSAVYLCASSDIYGTATDTQYFGPGTRLTVL.

This clonotype was seen at least ten times. The V gene is TRBV28, the J gene TRBJ2-5, with TRBD2 identical over 11 bases. The CDR3 is 14 amino acids. CDR1 MDHEN and CDR2 SYDVKM come from the germline V gene. The trim removed 1 base at V and 5 bases at J, leaving 0 bases unmatched. CDR3 in amino acids: CASSLSSGRETQYF. CDR3 sequence (DNA): TGTGCCAGCAGTTTATCTAGCGGGAGGGAGACCCAGTACTTC.

In this sample, this clonotype turned up many times. This chain links TRBV5-1 with TRBJ2-6; maybe TRBD1 (6 bases). The ends were cut back, 0 bases at V and 9 bases at J, with 16 bases in the middle. The CDR3 sequence is 16 residues long. Germline loops: CDR1 SGHRS, CDR2 YFSETQ. In nucleotides, the CDR3 is TGCGCCAGCAGCTTGGACAGGGAGCGTTCATTCAACGTCCTGACTTTC. This gives the protein CASSLDRERSFNVLTF.

V usage is TRBV27 and J usage is TRBJ2-7; D might be TRBD1 or TRBD2, each matching 6 bases. Trimming removed 8 bases from V and 1 base from J, with 21 bases in between. Looked up from germline, CDR1 is MNHEY and CDR2 is SMNVEV (reference sequence). CDR3 length: 16 residues. In DNA, the CDR3 is TGTGCCAGCCGTCAGAGCCGGGAGAGGGGGTCCTACGAGCAGTACTTC. Protein: CASRQSRERGSYEQYF.

Concerning this clonotype itself: A single base separates this from a much larger clone, so it may be a read error. The J gene is TRBJ2-1, the V gene TRBV28; 7 positions match TRBD2. The CDR3 is made up of 13 amino acids. Germline loops: CDR1 MDHEN, CDR2 SYDVKM. The CDR3 spells CASSSSAGRKQIF. The CDR3 DNA reads TGTGCCAGCAGTTCCTCAGCGGGAAGGAAGCAGATCTTC.

Many counts were recorded for this clonotype. CDR3 nucleotide sequence: TGCAGTGCTGGGCCAGTCGACGAGCAGTACTTC. Translation: CSAGPVDEQYF. The chain recombines TRBV20-1 with TRBJ2-7; D gene ambiguous. The CDR3 covers 11 residues. The V gene's germline CDR1 is DFQATT and CDR2 SNEGSKA (reference sequence). V shed 5 bases and J shed 5 bases, with 10 bases lying between them.

A note on this clonotype: A much larger clone lies a single base off, so this may be a read error. This sequence joins TRBV7-6 and TRBJ2-2; D uncertain. Per germline, CDR1 SGHVS and CDR2 FNYEAQ. The CDR3 runs to 13 residues. This CDR3 is CVSSLSAIRELFF. Here the CDR3 DNA reads TGTGTCAGCAGCTTATCAGCAATAAGGGAGCTGTTTTTT.

This clonotype was seen many times. The gene calls are TRBV5-1 and TRBJ2-3; D may be TRBD1 (6 bases). The CDR3 covers 15 residues. V shed 4 bases and J shed 2 bases, with 14 bases lying between them. Germline lookup yields CDR1 SGHRS and CDR2 YFSETQ. CDR3 in amino acids: CASSPGTLLTDTQYF. The CDR3 DNA reads TGCGCCAGCAGCCCCGGGACACTCCTCACAGATACGCAGTATTTT.